The 28 T cell receptor beta chains reported below all come from one sample, sequenced in a study of post-analysis software for immune sequencing data. Study outcomes and limitations: TRBV5-6, TRBV5-1 and TRBV20-1 belonged to a set of five TRBV segments that were more frequent in patients than controls.

Antigens for these TCRs are unknown. The TCR beta cDNA libraries carried unique molecular identifiers. MiXCR was run by TCRdb on the PCR reads, yielding one entry per CDR3 protein. The repertoire holds roughly 170,000 distinct CDR3 sequences, about 29% seen once, with approximately 1.5% in the top ten. Material for sequencing was blood. The receptors shown here come from a girl aged 5-17 years with multiple sclerosis.

In regard to this clonotype: A read error may be the cause here, since a much bigger clone is one base away. The chain is built from TRBV9 and TRBJ2-7; TRBD2 might be the D (5 bases). Looked up from germline, CDR1 is SGDLS and CDR2 is YYNGEE. This CDR3 spans 15 amino acids. Trimming cost V 0 bases and J 7 bases, with 17 bases left between them. CDR3 bases: TGTGCCAGCAGCGTAGGTCCATCCCTGAGGGATGAGCAGTACTTC. Translation: CASSVGPSLRDEQYF.

The gene calls are TRBV20-1 and TRBJ2-7, with 8 bases identical to TRBD1. Looked up from germline, CDR1 is DFQATT and CDR2 is SNEGSKA (reference sequence). Unmatched junction bases numbered 18, after V lost 6 bases and J lost 5 bases. The CDR3 length is 16 residues. The DNA for the CDR3 is TGCAGTGCGTCCAAAGGGGCGGGACAGGCCGGACACGAGCAGTACTTC. Translating it yields CSASKGAGQAGHEQYF.

The gene calls are TRBV7-9 and TRBJ2-4, with a tentative D call TRBD1 (5 bases). V was pared by 4 bases and J by 2 bases, with 21 bases between. CDR1 SEHNR and CDR2 FQNEAQ come from the germline V gene (reference sequence). The CDR3 has 18 residues. DNA for the CDR3: TGTGCCAGCAGCTCAAATGATTCGCCGACAGCCACCAAAAACATTCAGTACTTC. Translated: CASSSNDSPTATKNIQYF.

This clonotype was counted only a few times. This sequence joins TRBV20-1 and TRBJ2-1, with 7 bases matching TRBD1. The CDR3 is 14 residues long. Germline CDR1 and CDR2: DFQATT and SNEGSKA (reference sequence). Trimming at V came to 5 bases and at J to 0 bases, leaving 4 bases not matched to a gene. CDR3 loop: CSAGGQDSYNEQFF. The CDR3 region has the DNA TGCAGTGCTGGAGGACAGGACTCCTACAATGAGCAGTTCTTC.

This clonotype has at least ten counts. Relative to the germline gene, one junction end is altered; a read error may explain this. V is TRBV7-7 and J is TRBJ2-7, with 9 bases lining up with TRBD1. The germline gives CDR1 SSHAT, CDR2 FNYEAQ (reference sequence). This CDR3 region has 15 residues. This CDR3 is CASSPDRGQAYEQYF. CDR3 sequence (DNA): TGTGCTAGCAGCCCGGACAGGGGCCAAGCCTACGAGCAGTACTTC.

This clonotype was seen at least ten times. The V call is TRBV7-2, the J call TRBJ1-2; tentative D call: TRBD1 (5 bases). V was trimmed by 2 bases and J by 2 bases, leaving 15 bases between them. CDR1 and CDR2 from the germline V gene are SGHTA and FQGNSA. There are 16 residues in the CDR3. Here the CDR3 reads CASSLSVGQQNYGYTF. CDR3 DNA sequence: TGTGCCAGCAGCTTAAGCGTCGGACAACAAAACTATGGCTACACCTTC.

This chain links TRBV14 with TRBJ1-1; no clear D. The CDR3 runs to 13 residues. In germline, CDR1 is SGHDN, CDR2 FVKESK. Between the trimmed V and J ends, which lost 0 bases and 10 bases, there was a span of 12 bases. CDR3 region: CASSQDRRSGAFF. CDR3 DNA: TGTGCCAGCAGCCAAGACCGAAGGTCTGGAGCTTTCTTT.

On this clonotype: Sequence at one end of the junction differs from germline and may be a read error. The chain employs TRBV20-1 and TRBJ1-1, with a tentative D call TRBD1 (6 bases). The CDR3 runs to 14 residues. From germline, CDR1 is DFQATT and CDR2 SNEGSKA (reference sequence). The CDR3 is CSASPGHLNTGAFF. The CDR3 DNA is TGCAGTGCTTCCCCGGGACACCTGAACACTGGAGCTTTCTTT.

This clonotype appeared a few times. The chain employs TRBV28 and TRBJ1-2, with 7 bases lining up with TRBD1. In germline, CDR1 is MDHEN, CDR2 SYDVKM. The length of the CDR3 is 12 residues. After removal of 10 bases from V and 8 bases from J, the junction contained 10 bases not matched to a gene. The DNA of the CDR3 is TGTGCCACCCAAAACAGGGGCCAGGGCTACACCTTC. Residues: CATQNRGQGYTF.

This chain connects TRBV12-3 or TRBV12-4 to TRBJ1-1, with 10 nucleotides matching TRBD1. The CDR3 is made up of 15 amino acids. The V and J ends lost 7 bases and 6 bases, in that order; junction bases with no gene match: 11. The CDR3 nucleotides read TGTGCCAGCACCCCGTCGGGACAGGGGTTTGCTGAAGCTTTCTTT. Protein sequence: CASTPSGQGFAEAFF.

This chain connects TRBV12-3 or TRBV12-4 to TRBJ1-3; D gene uncertain. The CDR3 loop spans 13 amino acids. V dropped 3 bases and J dropped 1 base, with 4 bases sitting between them. The CDR3 DNA follows: TGTGCCAGCAGTTTTGATTCTGGAAACACCATATATTTT. The encoded protein is CASSFDSGNTIYF.

As concerns this clonotype: A read error is possible here, since a much larger clone lies one base away. The chain has TRBV21-1 and TRBJ2-7; the table assigns TRBD1, which was not confirmed against the DNA. TRBV21-1 is reported as a pseudogene. The CDR3 length is 15 residues. CDR3: CASSNGGGPSYEQYF. The CDR3 DNA reads TGTGCCAGCAGCAACGGCGGCGGCCCCTCCTACGAGCAGTACTTC.

The chain recombines TRBV25-1 with TRBJ2-2; no definite D call. V lost 4 bases, J lost 0 bases, and 3 bases lay in between. Looked up from germline, CDR1 is MGHDK and CDR2 is SYGVNS. CDR3 size: 13 residues. CDR3 nucleotides: TGTGCCAGCAGTGTCCCGAACACCGGGGAGCTGTTTTTT. This gives the protein CASSVPNTGELFF. Based on the CDR3 plus reference TRBV25-1 and TRBJ2-2, the full variable domain is EADIYQTPRYLVIGTGKKITLECSQTMGHDKMYWYQQDPGMELHLIHYSYGVNSTEKGDLSSESTVSRIRTEHFPLTLESARPSHTSQYLCASSVPNTGELFFGEGSRLTVL.

The V call is TRBV30, the J call TRBJ2-7, with D possibly TRBD2 on 5 matching bases. Trimming took off 1 base at V and 5 bases at J, with 6 bases between the two ends. Germline V gene data show CDR1 as GTSNPN and CDR2 as SVGIG (reference sequence). This CDR3 is 11 amino acids long. In DNA form, the CDR3 reads TGTGCCTGGAGTGGGCGGGACGAGCAGTACTTC. Protein sequence: CAWSGRDEQYF.

V is TRBV7-9 and J is TRBJ2-3; 8 bases align to TRBD2. The length of the CDR3 is 15 residues. The germline V gene has CDR1 SEHNR and CDR2 FQNEAQ (reference sequence). Trimming at V came to 3 bases and at J to 0 bases, leaving 2 bases not matched to a gene. The CDR3 loop reads CASSFSGVSTDTQYF. The CDR3 nucleotides are TGTGCCAGCAGCTTTAGCGGGGTGAGCACAGATACGCAGTATTTT.

The chain has TRBV14 and TRBJ2-5; 10 bases match TRBD2. The DNA end favors TRBJ2-7, so the J call may be wrong. The CDR3 is 14 residues long. Per germline, CDR1 SGHDN and CDR2 FVKESK. The CDR3 sequence is CASSPLAGNDEQYF. DNA for the CDR3: TGTGCCAGCAGCCCACTAGCGGGAAACGACGAGCAGTACTTC.

In the case of this clonotype: A much more abundant neighbour one base away suggests this may be a read error. The chain combines TRBV2 with TRBJ2-6; the match to TRBD1 covers 7 bases. Germline V lookup: CDR1 SNHLY, CDR2 FYNNEI. The CDR3 spans 13 residues. CDR3 nucleotides: TGTGCCAGCAGTGACACAGGGGCCGACGTCCTGACTTTC. Its translation: CASSDTGADVLTF. Full variable domain (remainder filled in from reference TRBV2 and TRBJ2-6): EPEVTQTPSHQVTQMGQEVILRCVPISNHLYFYWYRQILGQKVEFLVSFYNNEISEKSEIFDDQFSVERPDGSNFTLKIRSTKLEDSAMYFCASSDTGADVLTFGAGSRLTVL.

This clonotype was seen at least ten times. The gene calls are TRBV4-1 and TRBJ2-1; TRBD2 agrees at 7 bases. Germline values: CDR1 MGHRA, CDR2 YSYEKL. The V segment lost 10 bases and the J segment 4 bases; nucleotides outside the gene matches: 10. The CDR3 consists of 14 residues. The CDR3 protein is CATSGLADYNEQFF. In nucleotides, the CDR3 is TGCGCCACCTCGGGGCTAGCGGATTACAATGAGCAGTTCTTC.

This chain joins TRBV5-1 and TRBJ2-5; D not resolved. The CDR3 sequence is 14 residues long. Per the germline V gene, CDR1 is SGHRS and CDR2 is YFSETQ. V shed 0 bases and J shed 11 bases, with 17 bases lying between them. CDR3 in DNA: TGCGCCAGCAGCTTGGCGGGTACCTCCTACGGGCAGTACTTC. This codes for CASSLAGTSYGQYF.

This clonotype was observed a few times. The chain employs TRBV28 and TRBJ2-3, with D perhaps TRBD2 (6 bases). This CDR3 region has 14 residues. The germline V gene encodes CDR1 MDHEN and CDR2 SYDVKM. V was clipped by 7 bases and J by 2 bases, with 13 bases between them. The CDR3 is CASTLIADTDTQYF. CDR3 nucleotides: TGTGCCAGCACCCTTATAGCGGACACAGATACGCAGTATTTT.

A word on this clonotype: Since a much larger clone is just one base distant, this may be a read error. V gene TRBV5-1 combines with J gene TRBJ2-1; D gene uncertain. CDR3 size: 12 residues. Germline V lookup: CDR1 SGHRS, CDR2 YFSETQ. Trimming pared 0 bases from V and 10 bases from J, leaving 8 bases between. CDR3: CASSLAEGEQFF. CDR3 DNA: TGCGCCAGCAGCTTGGCGGAAGGCGAGCAGTTCTTC.

Notes on this clonotype: Since a much larger clone is just one base distant, this may be a read error. The V gene is TRBV12-3 or TRBV12-4, the J gene TRBJ2-1; D is uncertain. The CDR3 sequence is 13 residues long. V was pared by 5 bases and J by 13 bases, with 18 bases between. CDR3 protein: CASSPAAKETQFF. The DNA of the CDR3 is TGTGCCAGCAGTCCTGCTGCCAAAGAGACCCAGTTCTTC.

The V gene is TRBV7-9, the J gene TRBJ1-1; the D is unclear. The CDR3 sequence is 14 residues long. CDR1 is SEHNR and CDR2 is FQNEAQ in the germline V gene (reference sequence). The germline V and J ends were trimmed by 3 bases and 1 base, with 9 bases remaining between them. For the CDR3, the DNA is TGTGCCAGCAGCTTTTTGGAGGGGAACACTGAAGCTTTCTTT. Its protein product is CASSFLEGNTEAFF.

V gene TRBV12-3 or TRBV12-4 combines with J gene TRBJ1-5, with 9 bases fitting TRBD1. The junction had 17 bases not matched to a gene; V was cut back by 4 bases and J by 1 base. This CDR3 region has 20 residues. CDR3 DNA sequence: TGTGCCAGCAGTTCCCGGGGACAGGGAGCCGCCCAAAGAAGCAATCAGCCCCAGCATTTT. Encoded protein: CASSSRGQGAAQRSNQPQHF.

This clonotype has just a few counts. A much larger clone is a single base away; this may be a read error. The chain combines TRBV29-1 with TRBJ2-1, with unresolved D. TRBJ2-7 explains the end of the DNA better; the J call may be wrong. The CDR3 has 12 residues. CDR1 is SQVTM, CDR2 ANQGSEA, per germline. The CDR3 here is CSVEIAYNEQYF. For the CDR3, the DNA is TGCAGCGTCGAGATAGCCTACAATGAGCAGTACTTC.

This clonotype has a count of ten or more. The CDR3 bases are TGCGCCAGCAGCCATGGATTGGACAAAAACATTCAGTACTTC. Its protein is CASSHGLDKNIQYF. V usage is TRBV4-1 and J usage is TRBJ2-4; D unclear. The CDR3 totals 14 residues. V dropped 3 bases and J dropped 3 bases, with 9 bases sitting between them. CDR1 and CDR2 from the germline V gene are MGHRA and YSYEKL.

This clonotype was recorded many times. V usage is TRBV7-7 and J usage is TRBJ2-3, with D unresolved. CDR1 SSHAT and CDR2 FNYEAQ come from the germline V gene (reference sequence). The V end was cut by 5 bases, the J end by 0 bases, with 15 bases between. This CDR3 has 16 residues. The CDR3 DNA is TGTGCCAGCAGCCTCACTCACACCACTAGCACAGATACGCAGTATTTT. Protein product: CASSLTHTTSTDTQYF.

Only a few counts were recorded for this clonotype. The chain couples TRBV12-3 or TRBV12-4 to TRBJ2-5; 13 positions agree with TRBD2. Trimming took 1 base from V and 11 from J; bases not matched to a gene: 10. This CDR3 spans 16 amino acids. CDR3 residues: CASSLGTSGSIGEQYF. The CDR3 DNA follows: TGTGCCAGCAGTTTAGGGACTAGCGGGAGTATCGGTGAGCAGTACTTC.